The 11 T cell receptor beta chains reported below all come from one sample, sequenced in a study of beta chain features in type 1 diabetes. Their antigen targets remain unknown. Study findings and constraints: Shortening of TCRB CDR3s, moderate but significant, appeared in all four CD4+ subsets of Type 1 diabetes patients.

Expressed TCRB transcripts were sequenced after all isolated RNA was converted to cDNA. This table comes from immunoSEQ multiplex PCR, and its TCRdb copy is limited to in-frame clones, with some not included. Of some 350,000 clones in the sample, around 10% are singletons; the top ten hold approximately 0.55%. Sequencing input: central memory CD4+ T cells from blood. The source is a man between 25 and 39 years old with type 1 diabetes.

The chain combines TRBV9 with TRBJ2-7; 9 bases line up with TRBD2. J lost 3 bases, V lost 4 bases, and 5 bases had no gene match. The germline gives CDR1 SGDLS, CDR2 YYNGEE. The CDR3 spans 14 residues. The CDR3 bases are TGTGCCAGCAGCACGGGACTAGCTAGCTACGAGCAGTACTTC. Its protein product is CASSTGLASYEQYF.

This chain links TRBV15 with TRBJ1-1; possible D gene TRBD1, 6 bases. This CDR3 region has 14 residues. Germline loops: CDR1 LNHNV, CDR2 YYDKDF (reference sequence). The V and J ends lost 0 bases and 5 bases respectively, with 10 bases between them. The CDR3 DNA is TGTGCCACCAGCAGAGAAGGGCAGGGGACTGAAGCTTTCTTT. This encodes CATSREGQGTEAFF.

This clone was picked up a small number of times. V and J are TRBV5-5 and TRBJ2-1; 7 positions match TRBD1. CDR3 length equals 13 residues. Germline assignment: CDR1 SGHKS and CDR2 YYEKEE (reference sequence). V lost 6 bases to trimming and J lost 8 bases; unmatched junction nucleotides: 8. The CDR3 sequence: CASTRQGSDEQFF. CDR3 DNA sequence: TGTGCCAGCACCCGACAGGGAAGCGATGAGCAGTTCTTC.

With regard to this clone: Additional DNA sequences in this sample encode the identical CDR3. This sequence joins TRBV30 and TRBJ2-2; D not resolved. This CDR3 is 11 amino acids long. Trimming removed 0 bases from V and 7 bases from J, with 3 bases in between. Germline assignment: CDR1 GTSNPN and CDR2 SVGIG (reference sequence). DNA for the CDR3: TGTGCCTGGAGTGTAGGCGGGGAGCTGTTTTTT. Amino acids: CAWSVGGELFF.

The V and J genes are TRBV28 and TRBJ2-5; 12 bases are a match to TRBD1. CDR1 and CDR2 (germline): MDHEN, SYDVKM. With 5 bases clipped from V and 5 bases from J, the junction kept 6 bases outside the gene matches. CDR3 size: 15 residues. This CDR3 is CASSRGQGAGETQYF. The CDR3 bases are TGTGCCAGCAGTCGGGGACAGGGGGCAGGGGAGACCCAGTACTTC. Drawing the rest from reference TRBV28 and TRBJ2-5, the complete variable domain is DVKVTQSSRYLVKRTGEKVFLECVQDMDHENMFWYRQDPGLGLRLIYFSYDVKMKEKGDIPEGYSVSREKKERFSLILESASTNQTSMYLCASSRGQGAGETQYFGPGTRLLVL.

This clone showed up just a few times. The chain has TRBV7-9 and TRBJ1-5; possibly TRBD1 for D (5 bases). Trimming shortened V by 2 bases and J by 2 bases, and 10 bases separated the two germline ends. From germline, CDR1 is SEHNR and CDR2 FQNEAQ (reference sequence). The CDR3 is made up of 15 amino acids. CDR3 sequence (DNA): TGTGCCAGCAGCTTATTAGGGGAGGGCAATCAGCCCCAGCATTTT. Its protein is CASSLLGEGNQPQHF. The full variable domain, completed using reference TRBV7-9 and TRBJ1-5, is DTGVSQNPRHKITKRGQNVTFRCDPISEHNRLYWYRQTLGQGPEFLTYFQNEAQLEKSRLLSDRFSAERPKGSFSTLEIQRTEQGDSAMYLCASSLLGEGNQPQHFGDGTRLSIL.

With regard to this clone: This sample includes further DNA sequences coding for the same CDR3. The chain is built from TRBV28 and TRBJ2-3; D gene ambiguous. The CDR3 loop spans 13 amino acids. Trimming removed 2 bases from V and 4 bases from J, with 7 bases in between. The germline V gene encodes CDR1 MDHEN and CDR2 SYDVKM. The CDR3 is CASSLRLADTQYF. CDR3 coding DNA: TGTGCCAGCAGTTTAAGGCTGGCAGATACGCAGTATTTT.

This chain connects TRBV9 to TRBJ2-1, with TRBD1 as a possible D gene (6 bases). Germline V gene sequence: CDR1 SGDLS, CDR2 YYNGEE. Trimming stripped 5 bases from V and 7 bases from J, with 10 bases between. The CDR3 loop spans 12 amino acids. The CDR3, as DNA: TGTGCCAGCAGGGGGCAGGGGAATGAGCAGTTCTTC. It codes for CASRGQGNEQFF.

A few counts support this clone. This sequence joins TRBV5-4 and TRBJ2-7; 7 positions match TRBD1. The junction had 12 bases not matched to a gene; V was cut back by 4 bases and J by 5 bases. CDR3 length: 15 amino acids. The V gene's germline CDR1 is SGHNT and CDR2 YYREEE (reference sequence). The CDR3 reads CASSPIYRTGNEQYF. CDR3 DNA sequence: TGTGCCAGCAGCCCGATCTACAGGACAGGTAACGAGCAGTACTTC. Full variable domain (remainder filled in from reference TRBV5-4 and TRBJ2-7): ETGVTQSPTHLIKTRGQQVTLRCSSQSGHNTVSWYQQALGQGPQFIFQYYREEENGRGNFPPRFSGLQFPNYSSELNVNALELDDSALYLCASSPIYRTGNEQYFGPGTRLTVT.

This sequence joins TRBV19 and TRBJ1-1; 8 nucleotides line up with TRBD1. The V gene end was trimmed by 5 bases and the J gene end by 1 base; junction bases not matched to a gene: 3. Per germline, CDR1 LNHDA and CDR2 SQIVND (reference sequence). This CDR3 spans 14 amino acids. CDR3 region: CASSYGQGNTEAFF. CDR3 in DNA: TGTGCCAGTAGTTATGGACAGGGGAACACTGAAGCTTTCTTT.

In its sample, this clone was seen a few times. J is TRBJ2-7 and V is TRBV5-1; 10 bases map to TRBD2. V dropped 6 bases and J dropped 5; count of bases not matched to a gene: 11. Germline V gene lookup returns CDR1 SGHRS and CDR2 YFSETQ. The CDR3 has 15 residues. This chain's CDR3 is CASTLFASGSHEQYF. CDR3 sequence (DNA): TGCGCCAGCACCCTCTTTGCTAGCGGGAGTCACGAGCAGTACTTC. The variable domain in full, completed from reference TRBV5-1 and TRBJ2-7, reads KAGVTQTPRYLIKTRGQQVTLSCSPISGHRSVSWYQQTPGQGLQFLFEYFSETQRNKGNFPGRFSGRQFSNSRSEMNVSTLELGDSALYLCASTLFASGSHEQYFGPGTRLTVT.